The 18 T cell receptor beta chains in this list originate from one sample, sequenced in a study of shared clonotypes between healthy human individuals. Only in-frame clones appear in the TCRdb table, and some are missing; sequencing was by immunoSEQ multiplex PCR. The sample includes under 2,500,000 clones, 95% of them seen just once. The sequenced material came from naive CD4+ T cells sorted from blood. Sample subset: CD45RA+ positively selected. These receptors were collected from a man aged 18 to 29 in good health.

This rearrangement joins TRBV6-1 to TRBJ2-5, with a possible D match to TRBD2 (7 bases). Deletions cut 5 bases from V and 5 bases from J, with 15 bases between. CDR1 is MNHNS and CDR2 is SASEGT in the germline V gene. The CDR3 covers 14 residues. CDR3: CASSLGGPRETQYF. The CDR3 coding sequence is TGTGCCAGCAGTCTGGGGGGGCCGCGGGAGACCCAGTACTTC.

The chain employs TRBV4-1 and TRBJ2-7; TRBD2 agrees at 7 bases. Germline V gene sequence: CDR1 MGHRA, CDR2 YSYEKL. The CDR3 is 17 residues long. With V trimmed by 4 bases and J by 6 bases, 18 bases remained unmatched. The CDR3 DNA reads as TGCGCCAGCAGCCTACAAAGGGGCGGGGGAGCCGTAAGCGAGCAGTACTTC. It codes for CASSLQRGGGAVSEQYF.

The table lists this clone with a few counts. V and J are TRBV4-2 and TRBJ2-7, with 14 bases that match TRBD2. CDR3 length equals 17 residues. Germline V gene data show CDR1 as LGHNA and CDR2 as YNFKEQ. Trimming took 3 bases from V and 4 from J; bases not matched to a gene: 8. This chain's CDR3 is CASSHPGLAGDFYEQYF. The CDR3 DNA reads TGTGCCAGCAGCCATCCGGGACTAGCGGGGGACTTTTACGAGCAGTACTTC.

To note about this clone: The sample carries other DNA sequences with the same CDR3. The V and J genes are TRBV2 and TRBJ1-1, with a possible D match to TRBD1 (6 bases). The germline V and J ends were trimmed by 6 bases and 1 base, with 9 bases remaining between them. The germline gives CDR1 SNHLY, CDR2 FYNNEI. The CDR3 spans 13 residues. The CDR3 sequence: CASSGQPNTEAFF. CDR3 nucleotide sequence: TGTGCCAGCAGCGGACAGCCGAACACTGAAGCTTTCTTT.

About this clone: Distinct nucleotide sequences in the sample also encode this CDR3. The chain has TRBV9 and TRBJ1-3; D is undetermined. Germline V lookup: CDR1 SGDLS, CDR2 YYNGEE. The CDR3 totals 15 residues. The V end was cut by 3 bases, the J end by 0 bases, with 10 bases between. CDR3 coding DNA: TGTGCCAGCAGCGCAGACGGTAACTCTGGAAACACCATATATTTT. This translates into CASSADGNSGNTIYF.

V is TRBV19 and J is TRBJ1-1, with a tentative D call TRBD1 (5 bases). The germline CDR1 and CDR2 sequences are LNHDA and SQIVND (reference sequence). V was shortened by 3 bases and J by 1 base, with 9 bases between the two germline ends. The CDR3 has 14 residues. This CDR3 is CASSIYQGNTEAFF. The CDR3 DNA reads TGTGCCAGTAGTATCTATCAGGGGAACACTGAAGCTTTCTTT.

The CDR3 spells CASSKGRDANSPLHF. The CDR3 coding sequence is TGTGCCAGCAGTAAAGGCCGGGACGCCAATTCACCCCTCCACTTT. V and J are TRBV6-1 and TRBJ1-6, with D possibly TRBD1 on 5 matching bases. V was trimmed by 5 bases and J by 7 bases, leaving 15 bases between them. Germline V CDR1 and CDR2: MNHNS, SASEGT. CDR3 length equals 15 residues.

A single count supports this clone. This same CDR3 is encoded by further DNA sequences in the sample. V gene TRBV7-2 combines with J gene TRBJ2-7; TRBD2 aligns across 7 bases. The CDR3 length is 14 residues. CDR1 SGHTA and CDR2 FQGNSA come from the germline V gene. Losses at the gene ends were 0 bases for V and 1 base for J; bases not matched to a gene: 0. CDR3 region: CASSLAGGSYEQYF. Written as DNA, the CDR3 is TGTGCCAGCAGCTTAGCGGGAGGGTCCTACGAGCAGTACTTC.

The rearrangement joins TRBV6-5 to TRBJ1-4, with 9 nucleotides matching TRBD1. Unmatched junction bases numbered 5, after V lost 4 bases and J lost 2 bases. Germline lookup yields CDR1 MNHEY and CDR2 SVGAGI. CDR3 length: 16 residues. The CDR3 loop is CASSFGTGWTNEKLFF. The CDR3 nucleotides are TGTGCCAGCAGTTTTGGGACAGGGTGGACTAATGAAAAACTGTTTTTT.

The chain employs TRBV27 and TRBJ2-4; D not resolved. Germline V gives CDR1 MNHEY, CDR2 SMNVEV (reference sequence). Trimming pared 4 bases from V and 0 bases from J, leaving 10 bases between. The CDR3 extends over 15 amino acids. The CDR3 DNA reads TGTGCCAGCAGTTCCCCTCCCCTAGCCAAAAACATTCAGTACTTC. This gives the protein CASSSPPLAKNIQYF.

CDR3 loop: CASSPGLAGVVGAEGQYF. The CDR3, as DNA: TGCGCCAGCAGCCCCGGACTAGCGGGAGTTGTCGGGGCTGAGGGGCAGTACTTC. The V and J genes are TRBV5-1 and TRBJ2-7, with 13 nucleotides matching TRBD2. CDR1 and CDR2 (germline): SGHRS, YFSETQ. The CDR3 spans 18 residues. Unmatched junction bases numbered 19, after V lost 4 bases and J lost 9 bases. Based on the CDR3 plus reference TRBV5-1 and TRBJ2-7, the full variable domain is KAGVTQTPRYLIKTRGQQVTLSCSPISGHRSVSWYQQTPGQGLQFLFEYFSETQRNKGNFPGRFSGRQFSNSRSEMNVSTLELGDSALYLCASSPGLAGVVGAEGQYFGPGTRLTVT.

The chain is built from TRBV5-1 and TRBJ1-2, with 7 bases matching TRBD1. CDR3 length: 14 amino acids. The ends lost 0 bases at V and 8 bases at J; junction bases unmatched: 7. Germline V gene data show CDR1 as SGHRS and CDR2 as YFSETQ. In DNA, the CDR3 is TGCGCCAGCAGCTTGGCCAAAGGGGGCGAGGGCTACACCTTC. It specifies CASSLAKGGEGYTF.

The chain combines TRBV5-6 with TRBJ1-4; 7 nucleotides match TRBD1. Unmatched junction bases numbered 5, after V lost 3 bases and J lost 3 bases. From germline, CDR1 is SGHDT and CDR2 YYEEEE. This CDR3 is built from 15 residues. Here the CDR3 reads CASSSGDRSNEKLFF. Written as DNA, the CDR3 is TGTGCCAGCAGCTCCGGGGACAGATCTAATGAAAAACTGTTTTTT.

This chain uses TRBV11-2 with TRBJ2-5, with D maybe TRBD2 (6 bases). Germline lookup yields CDR1 SGHAT and CDR2 FQNNGV. Trimming took off 5 bases at V and 3 bases at J, with 13 bases between the two ends. CDR3 length: 14 residues. The CDR3 loop is CASSLLAGKETQYF. The CDR3 nucleotides are TGTGCCAGCAGCCTTTTGGCGGGGAAAGAGACCCAGTACTTC.

This clone was seen once. This chain links TRBV6-5 with TRBJ2-2; D call uncertain. V lost 0 bases and J lost 4, with 9 bases in between. Germline CDR1 MNHEY, CDR2 SVGAGI. CDR3 length: 15 amino acids. CDR3 amino acids: CASSYSQASTGELFF. The DNA of the CDR3 is TGTGCCAGCAGTTACTCGCAGGCTTCCACCGGGGAGCTGTTTTTT.

The gene calls are TRBV18 and TRBJ2-7; 7 bases fit TRBD1. This CDR3 has 13 residues. J was trimmed by 2 bases and V by 6 bases; bases with no gene match: 4. From germline, CDR1 is KGHSH and CDR2 LQKENI. The CDR3, as DNA: TGTGCCAGCTCCCACAGGGGAACCTACGAGCAGTACTTC. As protein: CASSHRGTYEQYF.

The V gene is TRBV6-5, the J gene TRBJ2-1; D is possibly TRBD1 (8 bases). Trimming removed 0 bases from V and 8 bases from J, with 17 bases in between. This CDR3 is 16 amino acids long. Germline V gene sequence: CDR1 MNHEY, CDR2 SVGAGI. CDR3 amino acids: CASSYSPGGGQDEQFF. In DNA form, the CDR3 reads TGTGCCAGCAGTTACTCGCCTGGGGGGGGACAGGATGAGCAGTTCTTC.

The chain combines TRBV5-1 with TRBJ1-6; no reliable D call. Germline V gene data show CDR1 as SGHRS and CDR2 as YFSETQ. The CDR3 totals 15 residues. V was shortened by 4 bases and J by 1 base, with 9 bases between the two germline ends. CDR3 in DNA: TGCGCCAGCAGCACAGACCGATCCTATAATTCACCCCTCCACTTT. It translates to CASSTDRSYNSPLHF.